This T cell receptor (beta chain) was sequenced during a study of shared clonotypes between healthy human individuals. Study-wide results and caveats: Apart from blood, nothing was sampled; tissue repertoires likely differ.

Once extracted for a subset, genomic DNA was divided evenly among several immunoSEQ plates. TCRdb's copy holds only in-frame clones and misses some; the assay was immunoSEQ multiplex PCR. The table shows about 580,000 clones, with 95% to 98% occurring only once. Note on this clone: Its specificity is unknown.

CD45RO-negative, CCR7-positively selected cells formed the naive CD8 fraction, excluding terminally differentiated effector memory CD45RA+ cells. The specimen was naive CD8+ T cells sorted from blood. This TCR was recovered from a man aged 30-40 years in good health.

The CDR3 region is CASSDLAGNEQFF. The CDR3 DNA reads as TGTGCCAGCAGTGATCTAGCGGGGAATGAGCAGTTCTTC. This chain links TRBV6-1 with TRBJ2-1; 9 positions match TRBD2. V lost 3 bases and J lost 7; bases outside the gene matches: 1. CDR3 size: 13 residues. Germline CDR1 and CDR2: MNHNS and SASEGT.